These T cell receptor beta chains were read from a single sample in a study of blood T cell repertoires in COVID-19. Clones were sequenced by immunoSEQ multiplex PCR, and TCRdb holds only the in-frame ones, with some missing. Here the sample spans 150,000 or so clones, 87% being singletons. Sequenced input: peripheral blood. Source of these receptors: a man aged 80 or over with acute or convalescent COVID-19. CDR3s include the opening cysteine and the closing phenylalanine or tryptophan. A D gene is named only where the DNA matches it firmly. Only some rows state a clone size, as once, few, many or a class for expanded clones.

v_call: TRBV12-3/TRBV12-4; d_call: TRBD2; j_call: TRBJ2-7; clone_size: .; cdr3_aa: CASSTGGGYEQYF; cdr3_nt: TGTGCCAGCAGTACGGGAGGGGGTTACGAGCAGTACTTC
v_call: TRBV28; d_call: TRBD1; j_call: TRBJ1-2; clone_size: .; cdr3_aa: CASSFPAGGNYGYTF; cdr3_nt: TGTGCCAGCAGTTTCCCCGCAGGGGGGAACTATGGCTACACCTTC
v_call: TRBV30; d_call: TRBD1; j_call: TRBJ2-5; clone_size: .; cdr3_aa: CAWSRDRVGETQYF; cdr3_nt: TGTGCCTGGAGCAGGGACAGGGTGGGAGAGACCCAGTACTTC
v_call: TRBV5-1; d_call: .; j_call: TRBJ1-2; clone_size: many; cdr3_aa: CASSPGAALYGYTF; cdr3_nt: TGCGCCAGCAGCCCTGGGGCAGCCCTCTATGGCTACACCTTC
v_call: TRBV6-5; d_call: .; j_call: TRBJ2-5; clone_size: .; cdr3_aa: CASGEWETQYF; cdr3_nt: TGTGCCAGCGGGGAGTGGGAGACCCAGTACTTC
v_call: TRBV10-2; d_call: .; j_call: TRBJ1-2; clone_size: .; cdr3_aa: CASSDVQNYGYTF; cdr3_nt: TGCGCCAGCAGTGACGTCCAGAACTATGGCTACACCTTC
v_call: TRBV5-8; d_call: .; j_call: TRBJ1-1; clone_size: .; cdr3_aa: CASSSGLLNTEAFF; cdr3_nt: TGTGCCAGCAGCTCGGGACTTCTGAACACTGAAGCTTTCTTT
v_call: TRBV19; d_call: TRBD2; j_call: TRBJ2-2; clone_size: few; cdr3_aa: CASSIGAGAAGELFF; cdr3_nt: TGTGCCAGTAGTATTGGGGCGGGAGCGGCCGGGGAGCTGTTTTTT
v_call: TRBV6-6; d_call: TRBD1; j_call: TRBJ1-5; clone_size: .; cdr3_aa: CASSKSRGFNQPQHF; cdr3_nt: TGTGCCAGCAGCAAATCCAGGGGGTTCAATCAGCCCCAGCATTTT
v_call: TRBV5-5; d_call: TRBD1; j_call: TRBJ2-7; clone_size: .; cdr3_aa: CASSWGQGAREQYF; cdr3_nt: TGTGCCAGCAGCTGGGGACAGGGGGCGCGAGAGCAGTACTTC
v_call: TRBV30; d_call: TRBD1; j_call: TRBJ1-2; clone_size: .; cdr3_aa: CAWLTGTGGGYTF; cdr3_nt: TGTGCCTGGCTTACCGGGACAGGGGGAGGCTACACCTTC
v_call: TRBV10-3; d_call: TRBD2; j_call: TRBJ2-1; clone_size: .; cdr3_aa: CATAGLAGYNEQFF; cdr3_nt: TGTGCCACCGCAGGACTAGCGGGGTACAATGAGCAGTTCTTC
v_call: TRBV5-1; d_call: .; j_call: TRBJ2-7; clone_size: .; cdr3_aa: CASSLADGILREEQYF; cdr3_nt: TGCGCCAGCAGCTTGGCCGATGGGATCCTGCGGGAAGAGCAGTACTTC
v_call: TRBV29-1; d_call: .; j_call: TRBJ2-5; clone_size: once; cdr3_aa: CSGFDRNQETQYF; cdr3_nt: TGCAGCGGGTTCGACAGGAACCAAGAGACCCAGTACTTC
v_call: TRBV5-6; d_call: TRBD2; j_call: TRBJ2-7; clone_size: .; cdr3_aa: CASSLPAGGLGEQYF; cdr3_nt: TGTGCCAGCAGCCTTCCGGCGGGGGGTCTGGGCGAGCAGTACTTC
v_call: TRBV28; d_call: TRBD1; j_call: TRBJ1-1; clone_size: .; cdr3_aa: CASSLPHRGQGNTEAFF; cdr3_nt: TGTGCCAGCAGTTTACCTCACAGGGGGCAAGGGAACACTGAAGCTTTCTTT
v_call: TRBV11-2; d_call: .; j_call: TRBJ2-2; clone_size: .; cdr3_aa: CASSAKLAGELFF; cdr3_nt: TGTGCCAGCAGCGCGAAACTGGCCGGGGAGCTGTTTTTT
v_call: TRBV5-1; d_call: .; j_call: TRBJ1-4; clone_size: .; cdr3_aa: CASSTRRGPGDEKLFF; cdr3_nt: TGCGCCAGCAGCACCCGGCGGGGGCCCGGCGATGAAAAACTGTTTTTT
v_call: TRBV18; d_call: TRBD1; j_call: TRBJ1-6; clone_size: .; cdr3_aa: CASSPADRAYSPLHF; cdr3_nt: TGTGCCAGCTCACCGGCGGACAGGGCTTATTCACCCCTCCACTTT
v_call: TRBV7-2; d_call: .; j_call: TRBJ1-4; clone_size: .; cdr3_aa: CASSLVIGTGEKLFF; cdr3_nt: TGTGCCAGCAGCTTAGTCATAGGAACGGGTGAAAAACTGTTTTTT
v_call: TRBV6-1; d_call: .; j_call: TRBJ1-2; clone_size: .; cdr3_aa: CASSEAAGLSYGYTF; cdr3_nt: TGTGCCAGCAGTGAAGCGGCAGGCCTAAGCTATGGCTACACCTTC
v_call: TRBV5-1; d_call: .; j_call: TRBJ1-1; clone_size: .; cdr3_aa: CASSQEPNTEAFF; cdr3_nt: TGCGCCAGCAGCCAAGAGCCGAACACTGAAGCTTTCTTT
v_call: TRBV27; d_call: TRBD2; j_call: TRBJ2-1; clone_size: .; cdr3_aa: CASSLGLVVGNEQFF; cdr3_nt: TGTGCCAGCAGTTTGGGACTAGTCGTGGGGAATGAGCAGTTCTTC
v_call: TRBV3-1/TRBV3-2; d_call: .; j_call: TRBJ1-1; clone_size: few; cdr3_aa: CASSQEQGNTEAFF; cdr3_nt: TGTGCCAGCAGCCAAGAACAGGGTAACACTGAAGCTTTCTTT
v_call: TRBV2; d_call: .; j_call: TRBJ2-2; clone_size: few; cdr3_aa: CASSPSGTGELFF; cdr3_nt: TGTGCCAGCAGTCCCTCAGGCACCGGGGAGCTGTTTTTT
v_call: TRBV6-6; d_call: TRBD1; j_call: TRBJ2-3; clone_size: .; cdr3_aa: CASSGPGQGNTDTQYF; cdr3_nt: TGTGCCAGCAGTGGACCGGGACAGGGGAATACAGATACGCAGTATTTT
v_call: TRBV18; d_call: TRBD1; j_call: TRBJ1-4; clone_size: .; cdr3_aa: CASSLQGAYEKLFF; cdr3_nt: TGTGCCAGCTCTCTACAGGGGGCATATGAAAAACTGTTTTTT
v_call: TRBV6-5; d_call: TRBD1; j_call: TRBJ2-7; clone_size: .; cdr3_aa: CASRPMRDRGYEQYF; cdr3_nt: TGTGCCAGCCGCCCAATGAGGGACAGGGGCTACGAGCAGTACTTC
v_call: TRBV5-4; d_call: TRBD1; j_call: TRBJ1-4; clone_size: .; cdr3_aa: CASSLRTGGSTNEKLFF; cdr3_nt: TGTGCCAGCAGCTTGAGGACAGGCGGGTCAACTAATGAAAAACTGTTTTTT
v_call: TRBV3-1/TRBV3-2; d_call: .; j_call: TRBJ1-2; clone_size: .; cdr3_aa: CASRTVNYGYTF; cdr3_nt: TGTGCCAGCAGGACAGTTAACTATGGCTACACCTTC
v_call: TRBV11-3; d_call: .; j_call: TRBJ2-3; clone_size: .; cdr3_aa: CASSLGHGRIADTQYF; cdr3_nt: TGTGCCAGCAGCTTGGGGCACGGGAGAATTGCAGATACGCAGTATTTT
v_call: TRBV27; d_call: TRBD2; j_call: TRBJ2-1; clone_size: .; cdr3_aa: CASSLRERASGYNEQFF; cdr3_nt: TGTGCCAGCAGTTTAAGAGAGCGGGCTAGCGGATACAATGAGCAGTTCTTC
v_call: TRBV7-2; d_call: .; j_call: TRBJ1-2; clone_size: .; cdr3_aa: CASSFGLPFGYTF; cdr3_nt: TGTGCCAGCAGCTTCGGACTCCCCTTTGGCTACACCTTC
v_call: TRBV28; d_call: .; j_call: TRBJ2-3; clone_size: .; cdr3_aa: CASRGSRGNAQYF; cdr3_nt: TGTGCCAGCAGAGGCTCCCGGGGGAATGCGCAGTATTTT
v_call: TRBV28; d_call: .; j_call: TRBJ1-1; clone_size: .; cdr3_aa: CASVGARRTNTEAFF; cdr3_nt: TGTGCCAGCGTTGGGGCGCGCAGGACAAACACTGAAGCTTTCTTT
v_call: TRBV6-6; d_call: .; j_call: TRBJ1-1; clone_size: .; cdr3_aa: CASSYSPRMDTEAFF; cdr3_nt: TGTGCCAGCAGTTACTCGCCGAGGATGGATACTGAAGCTTTCTTT
v_call: TRBV29-1; d_call: TRBD1; j_call: TRBJ1-1; clone_size: .; cdr3_aa: CSGGQGSQAFF; cdr3_nt: TGCAGCGGTGGACAGGGATCCCAAGCTTTCTTT
v_call: TRBV5-1; d_call: .; j_call: TRBJ2-5; clone_size: once; cdr3_aa: CASSPRGYGETQYF; cdr3_nt: TGCGCCAGCAGCCCACGGGGGTATGGAGAGACCCAGTACTTC
v_call: TRBV18; d_call: .; j_call: TRBJ1-3; clone_size: .; cdr3_aa: CASSPSLGGSGNTIYF; cdr3_nt: TGTGCCAGCTCACCGTCGTTAGGGGGAAGTGGAAACACCATATATTTT
v_call: TRBV3-1/TRBV3-2; d_call: .; j_call: TRBJ1-2; clone_size: .; cdr3_aa: CASSQRAGPEGYTF; cdr3_nt: TGTGCCAGCAGCCAAAGGGCAGGGCCGGAGGGCTACACCTTC
v_call: TRBV28; d_call: .; j_call: TRBJ1-6; clone_size: .; cdr3_aa: CASTLGQGFSPLHF; cdr3_nt: TGTGCCAGCACCCTTGGGCAGGGGTTTTCACCCCTCCACTTT
v_call: TRBV24-1; d_call: .; j_call: TRBJ2-7; clone_size: .; cdr3_aa: CATSDSGVTGEQYF; cdr3_nt: TGTGCCACCAGTGATTCAGGGGTGACGGGGGAGCAGTACTTC
v_call: TRBV19; d_call: .; j_call: TRBJ1-4; clone_size: .; cdr3_aa: CASRNRVTTNEKLFF; cdr3_nt: TGTGCCAGTCGAAACAGGGTCACAACTAATGAAAAACTGTTTTTT
v_call: TRBV15; d_call: .; j_call: TRBJ1-4; clone_size: .; cdr3_aa: CATSSDRFEKLFF; cdr3_nt: TGTGCCACCAGCTCCGATCGGTTCGAAAAACTGTTTTTT
v_call: TRBV5-1; d_call: .; j_call: TRBJ2-2; clone_size: .; cdr3_aa: CASSLEAGDRNGELFF; cdr3_nt: TGCGCCAGCAGCTTGGAGGCAGGGGATCGTAACGGGGAGCTGTTTTTT
v_call: TRBV19; d_call: .; j_call: TRBJ2-7; clone_size: .; cdr3_aa: CASSSGTSSYEQYF; cdr3_nt: TGTGCCAGTAGCTCCGGGACAAGTTCCTACGAGCAGTACTTC
v_call: TRBV5-1; d_call: .; j_call: TRBJ2-7; clone_size: .; cdr3_aa: CASSFSRDILPEQYF; cdr3_nt: TGCGCCAGCAGCTTCAGCCGGGACATACTTCCCGAGCAGTACTTC
v_call: TRBV6-5; d_call: .; j_call: TRBJ1-5; clone_size: .; cdr3_aa: CASRAGENNQPQHF; cdr3_nt: TGTGCCAGCAGGGCAGGGGAAAACAATCAGCCCCAGCATTTT
v_call: TRBV28; d_call: TRBD1; j_call: TRBJ1-5; clone_size: .; cdr3_aa: CASSSGGWGNQPQHF; cdr3_nt: TGTGCCAGCAGTTCAGGGGGCTGGGGCAATCAGCCCCAGCATTTT
v_call: TRBV5-5; d_call: TRBD1; j_call: TRBJ1-4; clone_size: .; cdr3_aa: CASSLSTGVDEKLFF; cdr3_nt: TGTGCCAGCAGCCTCTCGACAGGGGTGGATGAAAAACTGTTTTTT